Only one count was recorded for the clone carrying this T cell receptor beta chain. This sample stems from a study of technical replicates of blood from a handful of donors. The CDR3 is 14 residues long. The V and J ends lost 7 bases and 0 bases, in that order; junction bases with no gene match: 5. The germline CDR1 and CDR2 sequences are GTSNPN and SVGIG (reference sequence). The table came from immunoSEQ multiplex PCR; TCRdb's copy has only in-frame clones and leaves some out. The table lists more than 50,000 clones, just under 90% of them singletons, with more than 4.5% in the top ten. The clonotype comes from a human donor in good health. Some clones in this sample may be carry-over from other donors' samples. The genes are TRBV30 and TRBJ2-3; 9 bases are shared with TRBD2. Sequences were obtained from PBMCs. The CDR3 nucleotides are TGTGCCTCATCTCTAGCGGGGAGCACAGATACGCAGTATTTT. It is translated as CASSLAGSTDTQYF.